These 15 T cell receptor beta chains share one sample of origin, sequenced in a study of CD8+ T cells in alopecia areata. Treatment in this sample: oral pan-JAK inhibitor, 5-10 mg twice daily. Isolated RNA was reverse transcribed into cDNA used as the sequencing template. Libraries were prepared by immunoSEQ multiplex PCR; TCRdb keeps only in-frame clonotypes and omits some of them. The table lists about 300,000 clones, about three fifths of them singletons. This sample comprised CD4+ T cells sorted from blood, obtained at week 24, from a patient treated with tofacitinib. The origin of the receptors is a human donor with alopecia areata.

In its sample, this clone was seen once. The chain couples TRBV6-5 to TRBJ1-2; 9 bases map to TRBD1. This CDR3 region has 16 residues. The V segment lost 2 bases and the J segment 1 base; nucleotides outside the gene matches: 5. Germline values: CDR1 MNHEY, CDR2 SVGAGI. In DNA form, the CDR3 reads TGTGCCAGCAGTTACACACAGGGGGCTTTTAACTATGGCTACACCTTC. This gives the protein CASSYTQGAFNYGYTF.

This clone turned up a few times. Other nucleotide sequences in the sample specify the same CDR3. The chain uses TRBV7-9 and TRBJ2-5; no definite D call. Deletions cut 6 bases from V and 5 bases from J, with 10 bases between. The CDR3 has 12 residues. Germline V gives CDR1 SEHNR, CDR2 FQNEAQ (reference sequence). The CDR3 loop is CASRPTGETQYF. In nucleotides, the CDR3 is TGTGCCAGCAGGCCAACGGGTGAGACCCAGTACTTC.

This clone was counted only a few times. The chain recombines TRBV19 with TRBJ1-5, with 7 bases aligning to TRBD1. The CDR3 loop spans 14 amino acids. Trimming removed 6 bases from V and 2 bases from J; junction bases left unmatched: 4. The germline gives CDR1 LNHDA, CDR2 SQIVND (reference sequence). This CDR3 is CASSPDRGNQPQHF. The CDR3 DNA follows: TGTGCCAGTAGCCCAGACAGGGGCAATCAGCCCCAGCATTTT.

This clone was detected only a few times. V gene TRBV28 combines with J gene TRBJ1-6, with D tentatively TRBD1 (6 bases). The CDR3 covers 13 residues. Trimming removed 7 bases at V and 9 bases at J, with 13 bases between. CDR1 and CDR2 (germline): MDHEN, SYDVKM. CDR3 coding DNA: TGTGCCAGCACCCCAAGGGGGGCTTCACCCCTCCACTTT. Its protein is CASTPRGASPLHF.

The gene calls are TRBV19 and TRBJ2-3, with 11 bases that match TRBD2. The CDR3 is made up of 16 amino acids. With 5 bases clipped from V and 4 bases from J, the junction kept 8 bases outside the gene matches. Germline V gives CDR1 LNHDA, CDR2 SQIVND (reference sequence). The CDR3 nucleotides read TGTGCCAGTAGTGCTTTAGCGGGGGGGCGTGCAGATACGCAGTATTTT. Translated, it gives CASSALAGGRADTQYF.

The chain combines TRBV18 with TRBJ1-1; D call uncertain. The CDR3 spans 14 residues. V shed 2 bases and J shed 4 bases, with 11 bases lying between them. From germline, CDR1 is KGHSH and CDR2 LQKENI. The CDR3 nucleotides read TGTGCCAGCTCACCATCGGGGATGGGCACTGAAGCTTTCTTT. Translating it yields CASSPSGMGTEAFF.

V gene TRBV5-1 combines with J gene TRBJ1-2, with 8 bases matching TRBD1. V was pared by 4 bases and J by 8 bases, with 16 bases of the junction left unmatched. Per the germline V gene, CDR1 is SGHRS and CDR2 is YFSETQ. CDR3 length equals 16 residues. CDR3 sequence: CASSDRGRGIVEGYTF. The DNA for the CDR3 is TGCGCCAGCAGCGACAGGGGTCGAGGAATTGTGGAGGGCTACACCTTC.

J is TRBJ2-2 and V is TRBV7-9, with 10 bases matching TRBD1. Germline V gives CDR1 SEHNR, CDR2 FQNEAQ (reference sequence). This CDR3 comprises 15 residues. J gave up 10 bases and V 0 bases, and 5 bases lay outside the gene matches. The CDR3 here is CASSLAGTGAKELFF. As DNA, the CDR3 is TGTGCCAGCAGCTTAGCCGGGACAGGGGCTAAGGAGCTGTTTTTT.

The J gene is TRBJ2-4, the V gene TRBV27; D may be TRBD2 (6 bases). The CDR3 extends over 17 amino acids. The germline V and J ends were trimmed by 2 bases and 0 bases, with 14 bases remaining between them. Germline V gene sequence: CDR1 MNHEY, CDR2 SMNVEV (reference sequence). This CDR3 is CASSLTPSRGAKNIQYF. DNA of the CDR3: TGTGCCAGCAGTTTAACGCCCTCGCGGGGAGCCAAAAACATTCAGTACTTC.

The chain couples TRBV4-1 to TRBJ2-6; TRBD2 might be the D (5 bases). The V end lost 2 bases, the J end lost 0 bases, and 17 bases lay between the germline ends. Germline-derived CDR1 and CDR2 are MGHRA and YSYEKL. The CDR3 contains 19 residues. The chain's CDR3 is CASSQSSSGFPSGANVLTF. The CDR3 region has the DNA TGCGCCAGCAGCCAATCTTCATCGGGGTTCCCCTCTGGGGCCAACGTCCTGACTTTC.

There are a few counts of this clone. This rearrangement joins TRBV30 to TRBJ2-3; D may be TRBD1 (6 bases). Trimming left V 1 base short and J 0 bases short, with 14 bases between. The germline gives CDR1 GTSNPN, CDR2 SVGIG (reference sequence). CDR3 length: 16 amino acids. CDR3 in DNA: TGTGCCTGGAGTGGTACAGGGTTTCCTAGCACAGATACGCAGTATTTT. Its translation is CAWSGTGFPSTDTQYF.

Only one count was recorded for this clone. The genes are TRBV30 and TRBJ1-1; possible D gene TRBD1, 5 bases. This CDR3 has 13 amino acids. Deletions cut 1 base from V and 4 bases from J, with 10 bases between. The germline CDR1 and CDR2 sequences are GTSNPN and SVGIG (reference sequence). The CDR3 region is CAWSASRGTEAFF. Written as DNA, the CDR3 is TGTGCCTGGAGTGCTTCTAGGGGCACTGAAGCTTTCTTT.

The rearrangement uses TRBV30 and TRBJ1-1, with D uncertain. With 8 bases removed from V and 1 base from J, the gap between germline ends came to 5 bases. The CDR3 covers 10 residues. The germline V gene encodes CDR1 GTSNPN and CDR2 SVGIG (reference sequence). CDR3 sequence (DNA): TGTGCCGGCACGAACACTGAAGCTTTCTTT. This translates into CAGTNTEAFF.

V gene TRBV19 combines with J gene TRBJ1-1; D unresolved. From germline, CDR1 is LNHDA and CDR2 SQIVND (reference sequence). Trimming took 3 bases from V and 0 from J, leaving 11 bases between them. The length of the CDR3 is 15 residues. DNA of the CDR3: TGTGCCAGTAGTATGAACGGGCAGATGAACACTGAAGCTTTCTTT. Translated: CASSMNGQMNTEAFF.

The J gene is TRBJ1-2, the V gene TRBV5-1, with D unclear. V lost 2 bases and J lost 5, with 16 bases in between. Germline V gene data show CDR1 as SGHRS and CDR2 as YFSETQ. CDR3 length: 15 amino acids. CDR3 sequence: CASSLGPPDSYGYTF. CDR3 in DNA: TGCGCCAGCAGCTTAGGACCCCCGGATTCTTATGGCTACACCTTC.